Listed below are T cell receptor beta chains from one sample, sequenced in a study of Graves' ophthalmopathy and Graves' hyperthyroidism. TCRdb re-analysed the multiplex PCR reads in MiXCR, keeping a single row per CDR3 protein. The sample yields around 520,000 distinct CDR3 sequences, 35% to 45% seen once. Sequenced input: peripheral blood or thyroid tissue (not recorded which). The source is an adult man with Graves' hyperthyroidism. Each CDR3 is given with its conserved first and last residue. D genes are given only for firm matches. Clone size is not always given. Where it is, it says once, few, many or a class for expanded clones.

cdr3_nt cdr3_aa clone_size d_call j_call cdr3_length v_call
TGTGCCAGCAGCCCGAGGAGGACGGATACGCAGTATTTT CASSPRRTDTQYF few - TRBJ2-3 13 TRBV7-2
TGTGCCAGCAGTCGGGAGACTAGCGGGAGGGCCCCGAGCTCCTACAATGAGCAGTTCTTC CASSRETSGRAPSSYNEQFF - TRBD2 TRBJ2-1 20 TRBV12-3/TRBV12-4
TGCAGTGCCAACATGGACGGGACCTACGAGCAGTACTTC CSANMDGTYEQYF many - TRBJ2-7 13 TRBV20-1
TGCAGCGTTGAAGAACCTAGCGGAAACACCGGGGAGCTGTTTTTT CSVEEPSGNTGELFF - TRBD2 TRBJ2-2 15 TRBV29-1
TGCGCCAGCAGCTATGGGATAGGGGGAAACACTGAAGCTTTCTTT CASSYGIGGNTEAFF many - TRBJ1-1 15 TRBV5-1
TGTGCCAGCAGCTTGCGGACAGCTATCTCCTACGAGCAGTACTTC CASSLRTAISYEQYF few - TRBJ2-7 15 TRBV7-2
TGTGCCAGCAGCTCGTGGGACAGTACAGCCAAAAACATTCAGTACTTC CASSSWDSTAKNIQYF - TRBD1 TRBJ2-4 16 TRBV7-9
TGTGCCAGCAGGACCTCCAGGGCCGGAACCGGGGAGCTGTTTTTT CASRTSRAGTGELFF few - TRBJ2-2 15 TRBV12-3/TRBV12-4
TGTGCCAGCAGCGCCTCTAGCGGGAGTACTCAAGAGACCCAGTACTTC CASSASSGSTQETQYF - TRBD2 TRBJ2-5 16 TRBV7-2
TGTACCAGCAGTTACGGCGGGAGGACAGAGACCCAGTACTTC CTSSYGGRTETQYF - TRBD2 TRBJ2-5 14 TRBV6-5
TGTGCCAGCAAGGTGGACAGCTTCCAAGAGACCCAGTACTTC CASKVDSFQETQYF many - TRBJ2-5 14 TRBV6-6
TGTGCCAGCAGTTTCCGGGCGGCCGCATCCTACGAGCAGTACTTC CASSFRAAASYEQYF - - TRBJ2-7 15 TRBV27
TGCAGTGCTAGGACAAAGGAGGGCGACGAGCAGTACTTC CSARTKEGDEQYF many - TRBJ2-7 13 TRBV20-1
TGTGCCAGCAGCTTAAGGGGTGTGACCCAGTACTTC CASSLRGVTQYF - - TRBJ2-5 12 TRBV7-2
TGCAGCGTTCCGCAGGAAGTAAATTATGGCTACACCTTC CSVPQEVNYGYTF many - TRBJ1-2 13 TRBV29-1